This entry lists 7 T cell receptor beta chains sequenced from one sample in a study of T-cell memory formation after mild COVID-19. Using its own MiXCR run on the 5' RACE reads, TCRdb lists one record per CDR3 protein. The data show roughly 310,000 distinct CDR3 sequences, about 16% seen once. The sequencing input was PBMCs or a T cell subset sorted from them (not recorded which). These receptors all stem from a man between 18 and 29 years old who had mild COVID-19 (a few samples of this study predate the infection). Cell type and time point are not known.

The CDR3 DNA follows: TGTGCCACCAGCAGACCTCTGGCGGGAAGCACAGATACGCAGTATTTT. Amino acid sequence: CATSRPLAGSTDTQYF. V usage is TRBV15 and J usage is TRBJ2-3; D is perhaps TRBD2 (6 bases). The germline V gene encodes CDR1 LNHNV and CDR2 YYDKDF (reference sequence). The V and J ends lost 2 bases and 0 bases respectively, with 12 bases between them. This CDR3 is 16 amino acids long.

The V gene is TRBV11-2, the J gene TRBJ1-4; possibly TRBD1 for D (5 bases). CDR1 is SGHAT and CDR2 is FQNNGV in the germline V gene. This CDR3 region has 16 residues. The V end lost 5 bases, the J end lost 2 bases, and 15 bases lay between the germline ends. The DNA for the CDR3 is TGTGCCAGCAGCCCTGAGACGGGGGGGACTAATGAAAAACTGTTTTTT. Encoded protein: CASSPETGGTNEKLFF.

On this clonotype: One junction end disagrees with the germline gene, perhaps due to a read error. The rearrangement joins TRBV7-7 to TRBJ2-3; 11 bases line up with TRBD2. Germline V gives CDR1 SSHAT, CDR2 FNYEAQ (reference sequence). The CDR3 has 16 amino acids. For the CDR3, the DNA is TGTGCTAGCAGCTTGAGTAGCGGGGGGGGCACAGATACGCAGTATTTT. Translation: CASSLSSGGGTDTQYF.

There are a few counts of this clonotype. V usage is TRBV7-2 and J usage is TRBJ2-3; the match to TRBD2 covers 9 bases. The J segment lost 1 base and the V segment lost 4 bases, leaving 9 bases of the junction unmatched. Germline CDR1 is SGHTA and CDR2 is FQGNSA. CDR3 length: 17 residues. The CDR3 nucleotides read TGTGCCAGCAGCTCCGTTCTAGCGGGGACAGGCACAGATACGCAGTATTTT. Translated: CASSSVLAGTGTDTQYF.

This clonotype has a handful of counts. The J gene is TRBJ1-1, the V gene TRBV29-1; 11 bases line up with TRBD1. Germline assignment: CDR1 SQVTM and CDR2 ANQGSEA. This CDR3 contains 15 residues. The J segment lost 5 bases and the V segment lost 0 bases, leaving 5 bases of the junction unmatched. The CDR3 reads CSVEDLGQGGTEAFF. In DNA form, the CDR3 reads TGCAGCGTTGAAGATCTGGGACAGGGGGGGACTGAAGCTTTCTTT.

There are many counts of this clonotype. The rearrangement links TRBV5-1 to TRBJ1-1, with a weak D call TRBD1 (5 bases). The V gene lost 3 bases and the J gene lost 4 bases, with 16 bases spanning the gap. Germline assignment: CDR1 SGHRS and CDR2 YFSETQ. The CDR3 contains 15 residues. The CDR3 sequence: CASSSLGVGSTEAFF. In DNA form, the CDR3 reads TGCGCCAGCAGCTCATTGGGGGTGGGGAGCACTGAAGCTTTCTTT.

The chain uses TRBV20-1 and TRBJ2-7; perhaps TRBD2 as D (6 bases). The CDR3 length is 14 residues. V was clipped by 0 bases and J by 6 bases, with 15 bases between them. The germline V gene has CDR1 DFQATT and CDR2 SNEGSKA (reference sequence). CDR3: CSARDWAGPGEQYF. The CDR3 region has the DNA TGCAGTGCTAGAGATTGGGCGGGACCCGGCGAGCAGTACTTC.